This T cell receptor (beta chain) was observed in a study of blood T cell repertoires in COVID-19. The wider study: The samples span acute and convalescent COVID-19 from the United States, Italy and Spain. T cells, B-cell-depleted T cells, or PBMCs supplied cDNA or gDNA.

In the original workflow: Counts of nucleated cells, estimated from reference gene primer amplification, were obtained. Sequenced by immunoSEQ multiplex PCR; TCRdb stores in-frame clones only, minus some. V and J calls and clone size are given by that table; D and trimming were obtained from the DNA. Altogether around 160,000 clones are present, roughly 77% being singletons, with the ten largest covering around 9.9%. The germline V gene encodes CDR1 SQVTM and CDR2 ANQGSEA. After removal of 5 bases from V and 4 bases from J, the junction contained 10 bases not matched to a gene. CDR3 size: 15 residues.

This clonotype originated in a human donor in a cohort sampled during active COVID-19. V and J are TRBV29-1 and TRBJ2-7, with 11 bases lining up with TRBD1. The source material was peripheral blood. CDR3 region: CSVPTDRGQGYEQYF. DNA of the CDR3: TGCAGCGTTCCAACGGACAGGGGGCAGGGTTACGAGCAGTACTTC.